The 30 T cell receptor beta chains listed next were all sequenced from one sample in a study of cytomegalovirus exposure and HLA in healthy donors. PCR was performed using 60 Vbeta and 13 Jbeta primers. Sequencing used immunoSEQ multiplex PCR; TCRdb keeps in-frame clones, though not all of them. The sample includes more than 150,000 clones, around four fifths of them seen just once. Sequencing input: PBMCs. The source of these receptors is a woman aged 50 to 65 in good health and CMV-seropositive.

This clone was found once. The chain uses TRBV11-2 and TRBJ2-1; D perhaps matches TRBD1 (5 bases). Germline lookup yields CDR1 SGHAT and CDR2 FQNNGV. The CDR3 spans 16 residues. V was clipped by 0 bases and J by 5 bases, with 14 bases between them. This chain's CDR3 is CASSLDRATPHNEQFF. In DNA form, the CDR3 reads TGTGCCAGCAGCTTAGACAGGGCCACCCCTCACAATGAGCAGTTCTTC. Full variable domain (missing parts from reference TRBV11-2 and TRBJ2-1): EAGVAQSPRYKIIEKRQSVAFWCNPISGHATLYWYQQILGQGPKLLIQFQNNGVVDDSQLPKDRFSAERLKGVDSTLKIQPAKLEDSAVYLCASSLDRATPHNEQFFGPGTRLTVL.

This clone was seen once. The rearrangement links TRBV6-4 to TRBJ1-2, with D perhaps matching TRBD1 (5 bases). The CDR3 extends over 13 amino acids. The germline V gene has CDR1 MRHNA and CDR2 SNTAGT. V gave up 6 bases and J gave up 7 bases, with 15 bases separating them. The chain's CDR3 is CASSWGGEVGYTF. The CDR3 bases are TGTGCCAGCAGCTGGGGGGGAGAGGTTGGCTACACCTTC.

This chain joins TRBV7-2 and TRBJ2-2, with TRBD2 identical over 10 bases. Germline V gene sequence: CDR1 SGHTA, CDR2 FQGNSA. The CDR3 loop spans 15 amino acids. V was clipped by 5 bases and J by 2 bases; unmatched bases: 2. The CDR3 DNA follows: TGTGCCAGCAGCCGGACTAGCGGTAACACCGGGGAGCTGTTTTTT. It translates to CASSRTSGNTGELFF.

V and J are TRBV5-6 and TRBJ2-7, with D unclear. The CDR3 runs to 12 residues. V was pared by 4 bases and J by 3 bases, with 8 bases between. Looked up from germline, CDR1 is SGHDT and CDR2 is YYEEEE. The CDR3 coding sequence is TGTGCCAGCAGCGTGCCCGGCTACGAGCAGTACTTC. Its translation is CASSVPGYEQYF.

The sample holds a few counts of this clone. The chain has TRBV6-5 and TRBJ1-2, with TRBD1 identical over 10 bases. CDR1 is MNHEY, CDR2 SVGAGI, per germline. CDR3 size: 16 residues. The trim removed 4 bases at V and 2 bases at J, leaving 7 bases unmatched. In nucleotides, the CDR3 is TGTGCCAGCAGTTGGAGACAGGGGGCTCGAAACTATGGCTACACCTTC. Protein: CASSWRQGARNYGYTF.

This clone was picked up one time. CDR3 nucleotides: TGCGCCAGCAGCCAAGTTCCGGGACTAGCGGGATGGGGGCAAGAGACCCAGTACTTC. Its translation is CASSQVPGLAGWGQETQYF. The rearrangement uses TRBV4-1 and TRBJ2-5; 13 positions agree with TRBD2. CDR1 is MGHRA and CDR2 is YSYEKL in the germline V gene. The CDR3 is 19 residues long. J was trimmed by 2 bases and V by 1 base; bases with no gene match: 10.

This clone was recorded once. Written as DNA, the CDR3 is TGTGCCAGCAGTAGGGGGGATACGCAGTATTTT. This sequence encodes CASSRGDTQYF. This sequence joins TRBV6-5 and TRBJ2-3; D might be TRBD1 (6 bases). V was clipped by 5 bases and J by 6 bases, with 6 bases between them. The germline V gene has CDR1 MNHEY and CDR2 SVGAGI. This CDR3 region has 11 residues.

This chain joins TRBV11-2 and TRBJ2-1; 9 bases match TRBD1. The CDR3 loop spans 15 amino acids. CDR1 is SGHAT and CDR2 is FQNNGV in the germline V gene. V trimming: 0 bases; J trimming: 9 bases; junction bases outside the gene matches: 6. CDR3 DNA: TGTGCCAGCAGCTTAGACCGAACAGGGGGCAGTGAGCAGTTCTTC. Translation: CASSLDRTGGSEQFF. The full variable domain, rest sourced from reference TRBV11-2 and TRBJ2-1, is EAGVAQSPRYKIIEKRQSVAFWCNPISGHATLYWYQQILGQGPKLLIQFQNNGVVDDSQLPKDRFSAERLKGVDSTLKIQPAKLEDSAVYLCASSLDRTGGSEQFFGPGTRLTVL.

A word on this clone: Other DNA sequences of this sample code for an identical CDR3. The chain's CDR3 is CASSLGTGGNQPQHF. For the CDR3, the DNA is TGTGCCAGCAGTTTGGGGACAGGGGGTAATCAGCCCCAGCATTTT. The chain has TRBV27 and TRBJ1-5; 11 bases are shared with TRBD1. V shed 3 bases, J shed 4 bases, and the junction held 2 bases outside the gene matches. Germline V lookup: CDR1 MNHEY, CDR2 SMNVEV (reference sequence). The CDR3 covers 15 residues.

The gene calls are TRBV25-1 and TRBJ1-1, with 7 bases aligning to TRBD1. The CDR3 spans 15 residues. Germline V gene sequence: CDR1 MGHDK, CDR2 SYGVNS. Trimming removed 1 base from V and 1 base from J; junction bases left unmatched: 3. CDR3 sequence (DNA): TGTGCCAGCAGTGAATCCGGGACAGAGAACACTGAAGCTTTCTTT. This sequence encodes CASSESGTENTEAFF. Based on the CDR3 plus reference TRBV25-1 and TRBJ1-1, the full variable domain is EADIYQTPRYLVIGTGKKITLECSQTMGHDKMYWYQQDPGMELHLIHYSYGVNSTEKGDLSSESTVSRIRTEHFPLTLESARPSHTSQYLCASSESGTENTEAFFGQGTRLTVV.

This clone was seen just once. The CDR3 DNA sequence: TGTGCCAGCAGCTCCACTAGGTCGAGTATGGTGCAGTTCTTC. Amino acids: CASSSTRSSMVQFF. The chain employs TRBV11-3 and TRBJ2-1, with D maybe TRBD2 (5 bases). Germline CDR1 SGHNT, CDR2 YENEEA. V lost 4 bases, J lost 12 bases, and 19 bases lay in between. This CDR3 region has 14 residues.

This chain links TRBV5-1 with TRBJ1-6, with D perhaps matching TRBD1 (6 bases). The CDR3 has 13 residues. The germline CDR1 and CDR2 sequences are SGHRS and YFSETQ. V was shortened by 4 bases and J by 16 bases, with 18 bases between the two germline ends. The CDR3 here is CASSPGQNSNLHF. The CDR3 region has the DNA TGCGCCAGCAGCCCAGGACAGAACTCTAATCTCCACTTT.

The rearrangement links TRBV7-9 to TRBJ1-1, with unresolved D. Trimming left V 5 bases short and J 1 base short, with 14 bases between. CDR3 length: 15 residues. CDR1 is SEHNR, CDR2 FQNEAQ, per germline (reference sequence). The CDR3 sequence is CASSPTAPSNTEAFF. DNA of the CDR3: TGTGCCAGCAGCCCAACTGCCCCATCGAACACTGAAGCTTTCTTT.

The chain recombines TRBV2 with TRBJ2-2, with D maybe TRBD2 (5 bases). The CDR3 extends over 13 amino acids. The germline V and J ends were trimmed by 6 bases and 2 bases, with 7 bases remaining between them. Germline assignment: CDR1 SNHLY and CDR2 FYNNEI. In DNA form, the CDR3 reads TGTGCCAGCAGGGACTTCAACACCGGGGAGCTGTTTTTT. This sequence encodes CASRDFNTGELFF.

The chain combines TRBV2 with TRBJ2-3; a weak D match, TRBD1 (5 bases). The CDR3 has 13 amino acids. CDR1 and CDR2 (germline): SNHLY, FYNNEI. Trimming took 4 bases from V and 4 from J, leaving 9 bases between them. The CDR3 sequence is CASSGGYADTQYF. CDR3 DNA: TGTGCCAGCAGTGGGGGCTATGCAGATACGCAGTATTTT.

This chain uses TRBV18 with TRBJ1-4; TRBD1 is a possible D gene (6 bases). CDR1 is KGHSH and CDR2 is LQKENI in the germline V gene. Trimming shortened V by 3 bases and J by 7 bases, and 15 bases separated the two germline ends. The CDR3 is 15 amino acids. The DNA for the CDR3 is TGTGCCAGCTCACCCGACGGGGGGGCCGGTGAAAAACTGTTTTTT. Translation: CASSPDGGAGEKLFF.

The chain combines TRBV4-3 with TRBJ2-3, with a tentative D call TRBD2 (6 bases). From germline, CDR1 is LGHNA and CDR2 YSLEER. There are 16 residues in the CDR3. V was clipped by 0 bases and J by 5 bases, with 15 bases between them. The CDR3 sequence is CASSQDLTRGGDTQYF. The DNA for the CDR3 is TGCGCCAGCAGCCAAGATCTAACGCGGGGAGGAGATACGCAGTATTTT.

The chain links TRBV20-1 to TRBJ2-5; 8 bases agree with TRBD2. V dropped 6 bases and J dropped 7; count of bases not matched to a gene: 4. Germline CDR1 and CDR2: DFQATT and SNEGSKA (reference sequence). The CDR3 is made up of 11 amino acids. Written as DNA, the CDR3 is TGCAGTGCCAAACGGGAGGGGACCCAGTACTTC. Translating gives CSAKREGTQYF.

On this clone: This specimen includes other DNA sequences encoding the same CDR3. CDR3 coding DNA: TGTGCCAGCAGTTCCCCGGGACAGCCCTACGAGCAGTACTTC. Translated, it gives CASSSPGQPYEQYF. The V and J genes are TRBV6-6 and TRBJ2-7, with 7 bases matching TRBD1. This CDR3 has 14 residues. V was pared by 4 bases and J by 2 bases, with 5 bases of the junction left unmatched. Germline CDR1 reads MNHNY; CDR2 reads SVGAGI (reference sequence).

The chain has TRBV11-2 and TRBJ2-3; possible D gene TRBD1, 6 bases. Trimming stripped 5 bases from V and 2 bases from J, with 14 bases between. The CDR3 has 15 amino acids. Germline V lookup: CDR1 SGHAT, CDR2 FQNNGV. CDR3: CASSPYRESTDTQYF. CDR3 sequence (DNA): TGTGCCAGCAGCCCATACAGGGAATCCACAGATACGCAGTATTTT.

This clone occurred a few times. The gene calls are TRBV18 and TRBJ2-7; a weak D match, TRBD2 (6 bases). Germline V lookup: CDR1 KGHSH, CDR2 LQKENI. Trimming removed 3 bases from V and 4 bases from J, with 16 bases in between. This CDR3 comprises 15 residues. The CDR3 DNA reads TGTGCCAGCTCACCTGGCGGCGGGGCTAATTACGAGCAGTACTTC. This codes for CASSPGGGANYEQYF. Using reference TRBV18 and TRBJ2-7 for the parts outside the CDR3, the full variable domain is NAGVMQNPRHLVRRRGQEARLRCSPMKGHSHVYWYRQLPEEGLKFMVYLQKENIIDESGMPKERFSAEFPKEGPSILRIQQVVRGDSAAYFCASSPGGGANYEQYFGPGTRLTVT.

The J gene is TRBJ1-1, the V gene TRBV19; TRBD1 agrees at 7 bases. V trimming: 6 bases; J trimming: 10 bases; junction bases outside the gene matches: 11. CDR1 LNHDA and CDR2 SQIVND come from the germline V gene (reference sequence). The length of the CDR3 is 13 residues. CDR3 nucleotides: TGTGCCAGTAGCCTCCGGGACAGAAGGAGAGCTTTCTTT. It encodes CASSLRDRRRAFF.

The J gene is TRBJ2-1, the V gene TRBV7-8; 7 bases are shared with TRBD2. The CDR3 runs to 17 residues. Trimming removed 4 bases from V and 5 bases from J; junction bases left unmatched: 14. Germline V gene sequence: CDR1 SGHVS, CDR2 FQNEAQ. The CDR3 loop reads CASSSSRKAGSDNEQFF. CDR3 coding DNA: TGTGCCAGCAGCTCAAGCCGGAAAGCGGGGTCGGACAATGAGCAGTTCTTC.

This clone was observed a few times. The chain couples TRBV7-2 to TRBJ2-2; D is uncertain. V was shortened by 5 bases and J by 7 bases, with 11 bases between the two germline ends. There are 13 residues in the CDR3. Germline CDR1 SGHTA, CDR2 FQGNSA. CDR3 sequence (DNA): TGTGCCAGCAGCCCCGGTCCTGACGGGGAGCTGTTTTTT. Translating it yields CASSPGPDGELFF.

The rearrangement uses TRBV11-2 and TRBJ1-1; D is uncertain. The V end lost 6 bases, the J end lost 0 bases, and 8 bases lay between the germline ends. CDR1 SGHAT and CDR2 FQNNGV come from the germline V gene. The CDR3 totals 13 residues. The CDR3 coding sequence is TGTGCCAGCAGAAACAGCTTGAACACTGAAGCTTTCTTT. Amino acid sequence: CASRNSLNTEAFF.

CDR3 amino acids: CASSLQESDTQYF. CDR3 nucleotides: TGTGCCAGCAGCTTACAGGAATCGGATACGCAGTATTTT. The chain joins TRBV5-6 to TRBJ2-3, with D perhaps TRBD1 (5 bases). V was clipped by 2 bases and J by 6 bases, with 10 bases between them. The CDR3 has 13 amino acids. Germline V gene sequence: CDR1 SGHDT, CDR2 YYEEEE.

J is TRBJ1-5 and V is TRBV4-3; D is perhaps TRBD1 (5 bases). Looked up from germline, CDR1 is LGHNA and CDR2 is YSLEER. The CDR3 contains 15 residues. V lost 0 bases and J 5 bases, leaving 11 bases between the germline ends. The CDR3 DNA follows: TGCGCCAGCAGCCAAGAAAGGAGGGGCCATCAGCCCCAGCATTTT. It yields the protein CASSQERRGHQPQHF.

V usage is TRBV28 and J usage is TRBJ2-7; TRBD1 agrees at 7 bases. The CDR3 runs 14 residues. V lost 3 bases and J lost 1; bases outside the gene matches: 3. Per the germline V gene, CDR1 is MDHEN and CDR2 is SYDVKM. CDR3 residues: CASSFDRASYEQYF. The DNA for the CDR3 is TGTGCCAGCAGTTTCGACAGGGCATCCTACGAGCAGTACTTC.

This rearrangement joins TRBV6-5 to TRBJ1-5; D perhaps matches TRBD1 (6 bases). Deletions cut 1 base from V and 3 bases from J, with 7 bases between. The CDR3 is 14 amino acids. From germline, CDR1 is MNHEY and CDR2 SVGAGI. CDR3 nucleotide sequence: TGTGCCAGCAGTTACTGGGACAACAATCAGCCCCAGCATTTT. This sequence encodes CASSYWDNNQPQHF.

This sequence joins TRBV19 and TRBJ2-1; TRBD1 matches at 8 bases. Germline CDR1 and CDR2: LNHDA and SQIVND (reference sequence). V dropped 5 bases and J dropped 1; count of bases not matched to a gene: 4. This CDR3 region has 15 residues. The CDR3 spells CASSLQGVSYNEQFF. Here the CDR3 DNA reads TGTGCCAGTAGTCTACAGGGGGTTTCCTACAATGAGCAGTTCTTC.